The clone carrying this T cell receptor (beta chain) was observed at least ten times. Its antigen is as yet unknown. TCRdb ran MiXCR on the 5' RACE reads and lists one entry per CDR3 protein. The table has 450,000 to 550,000 distinct CDR3 sequences, approximately 5% seen once. The source of the sample is a study of CD8 T cells in ankylosing spondylitis. V dropped 4 bases and J dropped 6 bases, with 20 bases sitting between them. CDR3 length: 15 residues. Germline-derived CDR1 and CDR2 are SGHRS and YFSETQ. Notes on the study in general: Some of these motif variants have turned up before, in reports on reactive arthritis synovial fluid and blood. Ankylosing spondylitis blood appeared to be characterized by a TCR beta motif of 8 or 9 highly homologous variants. Significantly higher representation of disease-linked clones was reported for matched ankylosing spondylitis synovial fluid.

This chain links TRBV5-1 with TRBJ2-7; TRBD1 or TRBD2 may be the D gene (5 bases each). Sequences were obtained from blood, either unsorted or a sorted T cell fraction (not recorded which). This receptor was obtained from a male donor with ankylosing spondylitis. The CDR3 here is CASSLITGARGEQYF. CDR3 DNA sequence: TGCGCCAGCAGCCTAATAACCGGGGCCCGGGGCGAGCAGTACTTC.